Below are 14 T cell receptor beta chains sequenced from a single sample in a study of radiation and T cells in renal cell carcinoma. Time point: baseline pretreatment blood. Treatment here: 15 Gy SBRT to primary tumor, nephrectomy 4 weeks later. Sequenced by immunoSEQ multiplex PCR; TCRdb stores in-frame clones only, minus some. The repertoire holds 130,000 to 150,000 clones, around nine tenths seen once, with more than 10% in the top ten. This specimen consisted of blood, obtained from a patient whose treatment included radiotherapy and nephrectomy. These TCRs come from a woman in her fifties or sixties with renal cell carcinoma.

This clone showed up just a few times. V usage is TRBV6-1 and J usage is TRBJ2-1, with 9 positions matching TRBD1. This CDR3 has 15 residues. The V segment lost 5 bases and the J segment 2 bases; nucleotides outside the gene matches: 4. CDR1 and CDR2 from the germline V gene are MNHNS and SASEGT. Written as DNA, the CDR3 is TGTGCCAGCAGTTTGGACAGGGGAACCTACAATGAGCAGTTCTTC. This encodes CASSLDRGTYNEQFF.

The chain uses TRBV5-4 and TRBJ2-1; 9 positions match TRBD1. This CDR3 is built from 15 residues. The J segment lost 6 bases and the V segment lost 4 bases, leaving 8 bases of the junction unmatched. Per germline, CDR1 SGHNT and CDR2 YYREEE (reference sequence). CDR3 in amino acids: CASSLTGGQGNEQFF. The CDR3 DNA follows: TGTGCCAGCAGCCTAACAGGGGGCCAGGGCAATGAGCAGTTCTTC. Together with reference TRBV5-4 and TRBJ2-1, the CDR3 gives the full variable domain: ETGVTQSPTHLIKTRGQQVTLRCSSQSGHNTVSWYQQALGQGPQFIFQYYREEENGRGNFPPRFSGLQFPNYSSELNVNALELDDSALYLCASSLTGGQGNEQFFGPGTRLTVL.

The chain links TRBV6-1 to TRBJ2-3, with D possibly TRBD1 on 5 matching bases. V was cut by 2 bases and J by 6 bases, with 18 bases left in between. This CDR3 region has 16 residues. CDR1 and CDR2 from the germline V gene are MNHNS and SASEGT. The CDR3: CASSEFETASWDTQYF. The CDR3 DNA sequence: TGTGCCAGCAGTGAATTTGAGACAGCTTCGTGGGATACGCAGTATTTT.

The sample holds one count of this clone. This sequence joins TRBV5-6 and TRBJ2-1; 10 bases line up with TRBD1. Germline CDR1 and CDR2: SGHDT and YYEEEE. The CDR3 loop spans 18 amino acids. The J segment lost 6 bases and the V segment lost 3 bases, leaving 15 bases of the junction unmatched. CDR3 in DNA: TGTGCCAGCAGCTACTCCTACAAACCCGGGACAGGGGTCAATGAGCAGTTCTTC. Translation gives CASSYSYKPGTGVNEQFF.

The rearrangement joins TRBV19 to TRBJ2-5; TRBD1 aligns across 8 bases. V dropped 6 bases and J dropped 4; count of bases not matched to a gene: 7. The CDR3 has 14 amino acids. Per germline, CDR1 LNHDA and CDR2 SQIVND (reference sequence). CDR3: CASRAPGGLETQYF. CDR3 DNA: TGTGCCAGTAGGGCCCCAGGGGGCTTAGAGACCCAGTACTTC. The full variable domain, with the rest looked up from reference TRBV19 and TRBJ2-5, is DGGITQSPKYLFRKEGQNVTLSCEQNLNHDAMYWYRQDPGQGLRLIYYSQIVNDFQKGDIAEGYSVSREKKESFPLTVTSAQKNPTAFYLCASRAPGGLETQYFGPGTRLLVL.

This clone was counted once. The chain employs TRBV19 and TRBJ1-2; D ambiguous. The germline V and J ends were trimmed by 6 bases and 0 bases, with 8 bases remaining between them. CDR3 length equals 13 residues. In germline, CDR1 is LNHDA, CDR2 SQIVND (reference sequence). CDR3 in amino acids: CASSFNTNYGYTF. CDR3 sequence (DNA): TGTGCCAGTAGCTTTAACACTAACTATGGCTACACCTTC.

The J gene is TRBJ1-2, the V gene TRBV5-1; D gene ambiguous. V was shortened by 2 bases and J by 8 bases, with 10 bases between the two germline ends. The length of the CDR3 is 12 residues. The germline CDR1 and CDR2 sequences are SGHRS and YFSETQ. CDR3 sequence reads: CASSLSPGGYTF. Here the CDR3 DNA reads TGCGCCAGCAGCTTATCACCGGGGGGCTACACCTTC.

The rearrangement joins TRBV18 to TRBJ1-1, with D unclear. Germline V CDR1 and CDR2: KGHSH, LQKENI. The CDR3 sequence is 13 residues long. Trimming cost V 2 bases and J 5 bases, with 9 bases left between them. This CDR3 is CASSPGMRTEAFF. The CDR3 DNA reads as TGTGCCAGCTCACCAGGGATGCGGACTGAAGCTTTCTTT.

V usage is TRBV18 and J usage is TRBJ2-3; 9 nucleotides agree with TRBD2. The CDR3 runs to 15 residues. Germline CDR1 is KGHSH and CDR2 is LQKENI. J was trimmed by 7 bases and V by 1 base; bases with no gene match: 6. Written as DNA, the CDR3 is TGTGCCAGCTCACCACGGCGGGGGGGCCTGAATACGCAGTATTTT. Translation gives CASSPRRGGLNTQYF.

The chain recombines TRBV7-2 with TRBJ1-2, with D tentatively TRBD1 (6 bases). The CDR3 has 17 amino acids. Germline V CDR1 and CDR2: SGHTA, FQGNSA. The ends were cut back, 6 bases at V and 6 bases at J, with 26 bases in the middle. The CDR3 reads CASRRDSRATGSNGYTF. The CDR3 DNA reads TGTGCCAGCAGACGAGATTCCAGGGCGACAGGATCTAATGGCTACACCTTC.

The chain couples TRBV6-1 to TRBJ1-4, with a tentative D call TRBD1 (5 bases). This CDR3 region has 15 residues. Germline CDR1 reads MNHNS; CDR2 reads SASEGT. V lost 1 base and J 6 bases, leaving 12 bases between the germline ends. The CDR3 loop is CASSEGPGSYEKLFF. In DNA, the CDR3 is TGTGCCAGCAGTGAAGGCCCAGGGTCGTATGAAAAACTGTTTTTT.

V and J are TRBV5-1 and TRBJ2-3; 11 nucleotides line up with TRBD2. CDR1 SGHRS and CDR2 YFSETQ come from the germline V gene. The CDR3 runs 16 residues. The J segment lost 3 bases and the V segment lost 7 bases, leaving 10 bases of the junction unmatched. CDR3 DNA sequence: TGCGCCAGCGCTATGGTAGCGGGGGGGCCAACAGATACGCAGTATTTT. Translating it yields CASAMVAGGPTDTQYF. The entire variable domain, with the rest obtained from reference TRBV5-1 and TRBJ2-3, is as follows: KAGVTQTPRYLIKTRGQQVTLSCSPISGHRSVSWYQQTPGQGLQFLFEYFSETQRNKGNFPGRFSGRQFSNSRSEMNVSTLELGDSALYLCASAMVAGGPTDTQYFGPGTRLTVL.

CDR3 region: CASRVAGSAYNEQFF. CDR3 sequence (DNA): TGCGCCAGCAGAGTAGCGGGGTCCGCCTACAATGAGCAGTTCTTC. The chain couples TRBV10-2 to TRBJ2-1; TRBD2 agrees at 8 bases. J was trimmed by 2 bases and V by 6 bases; bases with no gene match: 6. This CDR3 is built from 15 residues. From germline, CDR1 is WSHSY and CDR2 SAAADI.

Written as DNA, the CDR3 is TGTGCCAGCAGTGGAGACTCCCAATCCTACGAGCAGTACTTC. Encoded protein: CASSGDSQSYEQYF. The chain has TRBV2 and TRBJ2-7; D is unresolved. Germline V gives CDR1 SNHLY, CDR2 FYNNEI. The CDR3 is 14 residues long. Deletions cut 4 bases from V and 1 base from J, with 11 bases between.